One and the same sample provided the 26 T cell receptor beta chains below, sequenced in a study of blood T cell repertoires in COVID-19. Measured with immunoSEQ multiplex PCR; TCRdb has only the in-frame clones, and not every one. This table holds approximately 120,000 clones, about 83% found once. The source material was peripheral blood. The receptors stem from an older man with active or convalescent COVID-19.

This clone occurred a few times. This chain connects TRBV18 to TRBJ1-6; TRBD1 matches 10 bases. There are 16 residues in the CDR3. The V gene's germline CDR1 is KGHSH and CDR2 LQKENI. Unmatched junction bases numbered 7, after V lost 3 bases and J lost 8 bases. CDR3 protein: CASSPRDRGEDSPLHF. The CDR3 DNA is TGTGCCAGCTCACCCCGGGACAGGGGAGAAGATTCACCCCTCCACTTT.

This chain uses TRBV3-1 (or the pseudogene TRBV3-2) with TRBJ2-7; 9 positions match TRBD2. The CDR3 contains 17 residues. Germline values: CDR1 LGHDT, CDR2 YNNKEL (reference sequence). V was clipped by 2 bases and J by 6 bases; unmatched bases: 14. CDR3 coding DNA: TGTGCCAGCAGCCAACAACCCCCGGGACTAGCCTGGTCCGAGCAGTACTTC. Translating gives CASSQQPPGLAWSEQYF.

This clone was detected once. The chain uses TRBV7-9 and TRBJ2-1, with D unclear. This CDR3 has 13 amino acids. Germline V gene lookup returns CDR1 SEHNR and CDR2 FQNEAQ (reference sequence). The V gene lost 0 bases and the J gene lost 7 bases, with 7 bases spanning the gap. CDR3 region: CASSLARRNEQFF. The DNA for the CDR3 is TGTGCCAGCAGCTTAGCGCGAAGAAATGAGCAGTTCTTC.

The chain joins TRBV6-2 or TRBV6-3 to TRBJ2-7; D is possibly TRBD1 (6 bases). This CDR3 contains 13 residues. Germline CDR1 MNHEY, CDR2 SVGEGT. Trimming pared 3 bases from V and 5 bases from J, leaving 11 bases between. Here the CDR3 reads CASSYFGTHEQYF. Here the CDR3 DNA reads TGTGCCAGCAGTTATTTCGGGACACACGAGCAGTACTTC.

This clone was observed a handful of times. V is TRBV16 and J is TRBJ2-5, with 8 bases lining up with TRBD2. Trimming took 3 bases from V and 1 from J; bases not matched to a gene: 10. Germline CDR1 and CDR2: KGHSY and FQNENV. There are 17 residues in the CDR3. The CDR3 nucleotides read TGTGCCAGCAGCCACCTGACGGGGGGGGTCCCCCAAGAGACCCAGTACTTC. Its protein product is CASSHLTGGVPQETQYF.

To note about this clone: At one end the junction does not follow the germline gene, possibly because of a read error. The chain uses TRBV19 and TRBJ1-3; 9 bases are shared with TRBD1. The CDR3 is 12 amino acids. Germline loops: CDR1 LNHDA, CDR2 SQIVND (reference sequence). CDR3: CASSNAQGAQHF. CDR3 sequence (DNA): TGTGCCAGTAGTAACGCACAGGGGGCCCAACATTTT. The variable domain in full, completed from reference TRBV19 and TRBJ1-3, reads DGGITQSPKYLFRKEGQNVTLSCEQNLNHDAMYWYRQDPGQGLRLIYYSQIVNDFQKGDIAEGYSVSREKKESFPLTVTSAQKNPTAFYLCASSNAQGAQHFGEGSWLTVV.

The CDR3 nucleotides read TGTGCCAGCAGGGGGGGACAGGTTAACACTGAAGCTTTCTTT. Translated: CASRGGQVNTEAFF. The chain uses TRBV2 and TRBJ1-1, with 8 bases aligning to TRBD1. CDR1 is SNHLY, CDR2 FYNNEI, per germline. J lost 2 bases, V lost 6 bases, and 5 bases had no gene match. The CDR3 totals 14 residues.

The chain employs TRBV20-1 and TRBJ1-1; D remains ambiguous. The CDR3 covers 13 residues. CDR1 and CDR2 from the germline V gene are DFQATT and SNEGSKA (reference sequence). Trimming took 3 bases from V and 4 from J, leaving 12 bases between them. CDR3 bases: TGCAGTGCTAGTTTTATAGCGGTCACTGAAGCTTTCTTT. Translated, it gives CSASFIAVTEAFF.

The V gene is TRBV7-9, the J gene TRBJ2-5, with D maybe TRBD2 (5 bases). The CDR3 consists of 13 residues. Trimming removed 3 bases at V and 5 bases at J, with 10 bases between. The germline V gene encodes CDR1 SEHNR and CDR2 FQNEAQ (reference sequence). Here the CDR3 reads CASSFPREETQYF. For the CDR3, the DNA is TGTGCCAGCAGCTTTCCGAGGGAGGAGACCCAGTACTTC.

CDR3 coding DNA: TGCGCCAGCAGCGCGCAGGGGGCAACTAATGAAAAACTGTTTTTT. Protein product: CASSAQGATNEKLFF. The chain joins TRBV5-1 to TRBJ1-4; TRBD1 agrees at 7 bases. V trimming: 4 bases; J trimming: 0 bases; junction bases outside the gene matches: 3. CDR3 length: 15 residues. In germline, CDR1 is SGHRS, CDR2 YFSETQ.

V gene TRBV9 combines with J gene TRBJ2-1; 9 positions match TRBD2. The ends lost 0 bases at V and 7 bases at J; junction bases unmatched: 5. Germline-derived CDR1 and CDR2 are SGDLS and YYNGEE. The CDR3 is made up of 15 amino acids. The DNA of the CDR3 is TGTGCCAGCAGCGTAGGTGGTCTAGCGGGAAATGAGCAGTTCTTC. It yields the protein CASSVGGLAGNEQFF.

The rearrangement uses TRBV5-1 and TRBJ2-4; 10 nucleotides align to TRBD2. Germline V lookup: CDR1 SGHRS, CDR2 YFSETQ. The V and J ends lost 4 bases and 11 bases, in that order; junction bases with no gene match: 12. The CDR3 is made up of 15 amino acids. The CDR3 here is CASSVGASGGNLQYF. CDR3 sequence (DNA): TGCGCCAGCAGCGTTGGGGCTAGCGGGGGCAATCTTCAGTACTTC.

The J gene is TRBJ1-5, the V gene TRBV7-2, with 9 positions matching TRBD1. This CDR3 is 15 amino acids long. The germline V gene has CDR1 SGHTA and CDR2 FQGNSA. V was clipped by 4 bases and J by 3 bases; unmatched bases: 4. The CDR3, as DNA: TGTGCCAGCAGCTCGGGACAGGGCCACAATCAGCCCCAGCATTTT. As protein: CASSSGQGHNQPQHF.

This sequence joins TRBV7-9 and TRBJ1-5; TRBD1 matches at 8 bases. Germline values: CDR1 SEHNR, CDR2 FQNEAQ (reference sequence). J was trimmed by 4 bases and V by 5 bases; bases with no gene match: 1. The length of the CDR3 is 13 residues. The CDR3 DNA follows: TGTGCCAGCAGCGGACAGGGAAATCAGCCCCAGCATTTT. This codes for CASSGQGNQPQHF.

V gene TRBV10-2 combines with J gene TRBJ2-7, with 9 bases fitting TRBD1. CDR1 is WSHSY, CDR2 SAAADI, per germline. Losses at the gene ends were 6 bases for V and 4 bases for J; bases not matched to a gene: 7. The CDR3 has 14 residues. The chain's CDR3 is CASREQGARYEQYF. The DNA for the CDR3 is TGCGCCAGCAGGGAACAGGGGGCGCGGTACGAGCAGTACTTC.

The chain combines TRBV20-1 with TRBJ2-1, with D unresolved. The CDR3 extends over 12 amino acids. Trimming cost V 3 bases and J 10 bases, with 13 bases left between them. Looked up from germline, CDR1 is DFQATT and CDR2 is SNEGSKA (reference sequence). This chain's CDR3 is CSASLLRKEQFF. As DNA, the CDR3 is TGCAGTGCTAGTCTCCTCAGGAAAGAGCAGTTCTTC.

The chain uses TRBV6-5 and TRBJ2-3; D call uncertain. Per the germline V gene, CDR1 is MNHEY and CDR2 is SVGAGI. The V and J ends lost 0 bases and 8 bases respectively, with 9 bases between them. This CDR3 spans 13 amino acids. The CDR3 is CASSYSPGITQYF. The CDR3 coding sequence is TGTGCCAGCAGTTACTCTCCAGGCATTACGCAGTATTTT.

This clone is a singleton in its sample. The chain couples TRBV9 to TRBJ2-1; D is perhaps TRBD2 (6 bases). The CDR3 covers 17 residues. V lost 1 base, J lost 0 bases, and 14 bases lay in between. Per germline, CDR1 SGDLS and CDR2 YYNGEE. Here the CDR3 DNA reads TGTGCCAGCAGCGTACATCGACGGAGGGGCTCCTACAATGAGCAGTTCTTC. Encoded protein: CASSVHRRRGSYNEQFF.

This clone showed up just once. An end of the junction differs from the germline gene, which may be a read error. The rearrangement joins TRBV6-5 to TRBJ1-2; D ambiguous. The CDR3 is 15 amino acids. CDR1 is MNHEY, CDR2 SVGAGI, per germline. Here the CDR3 reads CASSGFGGGLYGHTF. CDR3 bases: TGTGCCAGCAGCGGCTTCGGAGGCGGGCTCTATGGCCACACCTTC.

The chain links TRBV3-1 (or the pseudogene TRBV3-2) to TRBJ2-1, with 16 nucleotides matching TRBD2. The J segment lost 2 bases and the V segment lost 2 bases, leaving 6 bases of the junction unmatched. From germline, CDR1 is LGHDT and CDR2 YNNKEL (reference sequence). The CDR3 spans 19 residues. The CDR3 coding sequence is TGTGCCAGCAGCCAAAGGGGACTAGCGGGGGGGCAGGCCTACAATGAGCAGTTCTTC. Translation: CASSQRGLAGGQAYNEQFF.

This clone was counted only a few times. This chain links TRBV5-6 with TRBJ1-2; the match to TRBD1 covers 9 bases. The CDR3 consists of 15 residues. V dropped 6 bases and J dropped 3; count of bases not matched to a gene: 9. The germline V gene has CDR1 SGHDT and CDR2 YYEEEE. The CDR3 bases are TGTGCCAGCACAGCTCCGACAGGGGGGCACTATGGCTACACCTTC. It specifies CASTAPTGGHYGYTF. The complete variable domain, with remaining parts taken from reference TRBV5-6 and TRBJ1-2, reads DAGVTQSPTHLIKTRGQQVTLRCSPKSGHDTVSWYQQALGQGPQFIFQYYEEEERQRGNFPDRFSGHQFPNYSSELNVNALLLGDSALYLCASTAPTGGHYGYTFGSGTRLTVV.

The chain uses TRBV5-4 and TRBJ1-2, with 7 bases fitting TRBD1. The germline gives CDR1 SGHNT, CDR2 YYREEE (reference sequence). Unmatched junction bases numbered 5, after V lost 4 bases and J lost 5 bases. There are 13 residues in the CDR3. Here the CDR3 DNA reads TGTGCCAGCAGCCTCGACAGGGAGTATGGCTACACCTTC. Amino acid sequence: CASSLDREYGYTF.

The chain uses TRBV24-1 and TRBJ2-3; 8 positions agree with TRBD2. The V gene's germline CDR1 is KGHDR and CDR2 SFDVKD. J lost 0 bases, V lost 8 bases, and 3 bases had no gene match. The CDR3 covers 14 residues. The CDR3 here is CATNPGGSTDTQYF. CDR3 coding DNA: TGTGCCACCAACCCGGGGGGGAGCACAGATACGCAGTATTTT.

V gene TRBV19 combines with J gene TRBJ2-5; perhaps TRBD1 as D (6 bases). CDR1 and CDR2 (germline): LNHDA, SQIVND (reference sequence). V lost 7 bases and J lost 4, with 7 bases in between. The length of the CDR3 is 11 residues. CDR3 bases: TGTGCCAGTACAGGGGCAGAGACCCAGTACTTC. Its translation is CASTGAETQYF.

V is TRBV2 and J is TRBJ2-5, with TRBD2 matching over 7 bases. The germline gives CDR1 SNHLY, CDR2 FYNNEI. The CDR3 length is 18 residues. With 7 bases clipped from V and 4 bases from J, the junction kept 21 bases outside the gene matches. CDR3 DNA: TGTGCCAGCATTTTTCCGGGACTAAGGGGAAACAATCTAGAGACCCAGTACTTC. Translating gives CASIFPGLRGNNLETQYF.

The rearrangement uses TRBV6-5 and TRBJ2-1; 7 bases agree with TRBD2. CDR3 size: 14 residues. Germline V lookup: CDR1 MNHEY, CDR2 SVGAGI. The V gene end was trimmed by 8 bases and the J gene end by 5 bases; junction bases not matched to a gene: 9. Written as DNA, the CDR3 is TGTGCCAGCCTTATTGGGGGGGGTAACAATGAGCAGTTCTTC. This encodes CASLIGGGNNEQFF.